These 12 T cell receptor beta chains came from one sample sequenced in a study of T-cell memory formation after mild COVID-19 (dated by TCRdb to 2020 to 2022). Library preparation was by 5' RACE. TCRdb names Illumina NovaSeq 6000 as the instrument used. TCRdb applied fastp at Q25 and MiXCR to the public reads, then kept only in-frame beta chains. Here each entry gathers all rows of one CDR3 protein and keeps the most common genes and DNA. The sample table contains about 180,000 distinct CDR3 sequences; only one count was recorded for approximately 18% of them. 3.9% of the sample is held by the ten biggest clonotypes. The sample consisted of PBMCs or a T cell subset sorted from them (not recorded which). The receptors originated from a man aged 18 to 29 who had mild COVID-19 (a few samples of this study predate the infection). The sample titles of this study are shuffled in the database, so cell type and time point are left out; the donor was told from shared clones.

In this sample, this clonotype turned up a few times. The chain has TRBV24-1 and TRBJ2-2, with D maybe TRBD1 (6 bases). Germline lookup yields CDR1 KGHDR and CDR2 SFDVKD. The CDR3 is 16 residues long. Trimming took off 3 bases at V and 6 bases at J, with 16 bases between the two ends. The CDR3 region is CATSDLVPGEAGELFF. Here the CDR3 DNA reads TGTGCCACCAGTGATCTTGTTCCAGGGGAAGCCGGGGAGCTGTTTTTT.

This clonotype was counted only a few times. The V gene is TRBV3-1, the J gene TRBJ2-1; no firm D call. Germline CDR1 reads LGHDT; CDR2 reads YNNKEL (reference sequence). This CDR3 region has 14 residues. V lost 1 base and J lost 10, with 14 bases in between. CDR3 nucleotides: TGTGCCAGCAGCCAAGTTAATGGGAACGGGGAGCAGTTCTTC. Residues: CASSQVNGNGEQFF.

This clonotype was observed many times. The chain combines TRBV12-3 or TRBV12-4 with TRBJ2-3; D possibly corresponds to TRBD1 (8 bases). Trimming took 11 bases from V and 2 from J, leaving 20 bases between them. The CDR3 is 15 amino acids. The CDR3 sequence: CALRRGTGTTDTQYF. Here the CDR3 DNA reads TGTGCCCTTCGGCGGGGGACAGGCACCACAGATACGCAGTATTTT.

The rearrangement uses TRBV7-2 and TRBJ2-1; 7 bases fit TRBD1. The germline V gene encodes CDR1 SGHTA and CDR2 FQGNSA. The CDR3 totals 15 residues. With 4 bases clipped from V and 2 bases from J, the junction kept 5 bases outside the gene matches. Here the CDR3 DNA reads TGTGCCAGCAGCTCATACAGGGGAGCCTACAATGAGCAGTTCTTC. Encoded protein: CASSSYRGAYNEQFF.

This clonotype was counted a few times. The junction departs from germline at one end; a sequencing error may be responsible. The genes are TRBV27 and TRBJ2-1, with 10 nucleotides matching TRBD2. The CDR3 has 15 residues. CDR1 and CDR2 (germline): MNHEY, SMNVEV (reference sequence). DNA for the CDR3: TGCACCAGCAGTCCAAGGACTAGCGGCGACAATGAGCAGTTCTTC. Translating it yields CTSSPRTSGDNEQFF.

This clonotype was seen only a few times. The chain employs TRBV7-9 and TRBJ1-3; D gene ambiguous. The ends were cut back, 5 bases at V and 4 bases at J, with 6 bases in the middle. Germline CDR1 SEHNR, CDR2 FQNEAQ (reference sequence). The CDR3 runs 12 residues. Here the CDR3 reads CASSPPGNTIYF. The CDR3, as DNA: TGTGCCAGCAGCCCGCCGGGAAACACCATATATTTT.

V is TRBV5-1 and J is TRBJ1-6; TRBD1 agrees at 12 bases. Per the germline V gene, CDR1 is SGHRS and CDR2 is YFSETQ. The junction had 6 bases not matched to a gene; V was cut back by 0 bases and J by 5 bases. The CDR3 loop spans 18 amino acids. The CDR3 protein is CASSLEGQGATNNSPLHF. In DNA form, the CDR3 reads TGCGCCAGCAGCTTGGAGGGACAGGGGGCAACGAATAATTCACCCCTCCACTTT. The full variable domain, in which reference TRBV5-1 and TRBJ1-6 provide the parts outside the CDR3, is KAGVTQTPRYLIKTRGQQVTLSCSPISGHRSVSWYQQTPGQGLQFLFEYFSETQRNKGNFPGRFSGRQFSNSRSEMNVSTLELGDSALYLCASSLEGQGATNNSPLHFGNGTRLTVT.

This clonotype was detected a few times. The rearrangement joins TRBV6-2 or TRBV6-3 to TRBJ2-7, with 9 positions matching TRBD1. The CDR3 length is 17 residues. J lost 3 bases, V lost 5 bases, and 14 bases had no gene match. Germline V gene data show CDR1 as MNHEY and CDR2 as SVGEGT. CDR3 sequence reads: CASSLKQGAHLYYEQYV. In DNA, the CDR3 is TGTGCCAGCAGTCTGAAACAGGGGGCTCACCTCTACTACGAGCAGTACGTC.

The rearrangement links TRBV24-1 to TRBJ1-1; D remains ambiguous. The germline V gene encodes CDR1 KGHDR and CDR2 SFDVKD. There are 13 residues in the CDR3. V lost 2 bases and J 5 bases, leaving 8 bases between the germline ends. Here the CDR3 reads CATSDSGRTEAFF. The CDR3 DNA sequence: TGTGCCACCAGTGATTCGGGTCGTACTGAAGCTTTCTTT.

The rearrangement uses TRBV7-9 and TRBJ2-5; D gene uncertain. The length of the CDR3 is 13 residues. Germline V gene data show CDR1 as SEHNR and CDR2 as FQNEAQ (reference sequence). Trimming left V 3 bases short and J 4 bases short, with 9 bases between. The CDR3 spells CASSFPARETQYF. Written as DNA, the CDR3 is TGTGCCAGCAGCTTTCCAGCACGAGAGACCCAGTACTTC.

This clonotype was recorded a few times. V and J are TRBV7-2 and TRBJ2-7, with 8 nucleotides matching TRBD2. The ends lost 7 bases at V and 7 bases at J; junction bases unmatched: 12. This CDR3 contains 14 residues. Germline values: CDR1 SGHTA, CDR2 FQGNSA. CDR3 in amino acids: CASTGGTSGREQYF. As DNA, the CDR3 is TGTGCCAGCACGGGGGGGACCTCAGGGAGGGAGCAGTACTTC. Full variable domain (rest looked up from reference TRBV7-2 and TRBJ2-7): GAGVSQSPSNKVTEKGKDVELRCDPISGHTALYWYRQSLGQGLEFLIYFQGNSAPDKSGLPSDRFSAERTGGSVSTLTIQRTQQEDSAVYLCASTGGTSGREQYFGPGTRLTVT.

The V and J genes are TRBV12-3 or TRBV12-4 and TRBJ1-5, with 7 bases that match TRBD1. Losses at the gene ends were 2 bases for V and 6 bases for J; bases not matched to a gene: 4. The length of the CDR3 is 14 residues. The CDR3 loop reads CASSLPGGRQPQHF. The CDR3 DNA is TGTGCCAGCAGTTTACCAGGGGGACGTCAGCCCCAGCATTTT.